This T cell receptor beta chain was retrieved from a study of cytomegalovirus exposure and HLA in healthy donors. The overall study: Within the Caucasian-associated ancestry cluster were under 85% of the 398 genotyped donors.

Findings of the study overall: Analysis performed later found roughly 17,000 TCR beta sequences associated with HLA alleles at 0.05 false discovery rate.

The study ran its PCR with 60 Vbeta and 13 Jbeta primers. Method: immunoSEQ multiplex PCR; TCRdb's copy keeps in-frame clones and lacks some. The table shows approximately 290,000 clones, with about 80% occurring only once. Likely unrecorded immune exposures existed in these nominally healthy donors. In regard to this clone: Its antigen remains unknown.

Sequencing was carried out using PBMCs. The clonotype was recovered from a girl aged 2 to 9 in good health and CMV-seronegative.

CDR3 in amino acids: CASSLRPGGQNSGNTIYF. Here the CDR3 DNA reads TGTGCCAGCAGCTTAAGACCCGGAGGACAGAACTCTGGAAACACCATATATTTT. The chain couples TRBV11-3 to TRBJ1-3, with D perhaps matching TRBD1 (6 bases). The ends were cut back, 2 bases at V and 0 bases at J, with 17 bases in the middle. The germline gives CDR1 SGHNT, CDR2 YENEEA. This CDR3 is 18 amino acids long.